This is a list of T cell receptor beta chains from one sample in a study of technical replicates of blood from a handful of donors. Here immunoSEQ multiplex PCR was the method, and the copy in TCRdb shows in-frame clones only, minus some. This table holds tens of thousands of clones, about 93% found once. Sequencing was performed on PBMCs. The source of these receptors is a human donor in good health. Some clones in this sample may be carry-over from other donors' samples. The CDR3 runs from the conserved cysteine through the conserved F or W. D genes are given only for firm matches. Not every row has a clone size; where given, it reads once, few, many or a size class.

j_call | d_call | v_call | clone_size | cdr3_nt | cdr3_aa
TRBJ2-2 | TRBD1 | TRBV2 | . | TGTGCCAGCCGGGACAGGGGGAACACCGGGGAGCTGTTTTTT | CASRDRGNTGELFF
TRBJ2-7 | TRBD2 | TRBV6-6 | . | TGTGCCAGCAGGTTAGCGGGAAGCTCCTACGAGCAGTACTTC | CASRLAGSSYEQYF
TRBJ2-1 | . | TRBV6-5 | . | TGTGCCAGCAGTTATACGGTGTACAATGAGCAGTTCTTC | CASSYTVYNEQFF
TRBJ2-1 | TRBD2 | TRBV29-1 | . | TGCAGCGTTACTTTACCGGGGGGTGGCGAGCAGTTCTTC | CSVTLPGGGEQFF
TRBJ2-7 | . | TRBV2 | . | TGTGCCAGCAGTGAAGCGGCGGGATGGTACGAGCAGTACTTC | CASSEAAGWYEQYF
TRBJ1-6 | TRBD1 | TRBV27 | . | TGTGCCAGCAGTTTTGGACAGGGGCAACCCCTCCACTTT | CASSFGQGQPLHF
TRBJ2-7 | . | TRBV4-2 | . | TGTGCCAGCAGCCAAGGAGGACAGCCCCCGGGCGAGCAGTACTTC | CASSQGGQPPGEQYF
TRBJ2-7 | . | TRBV7-9 | once | TGTGCCAGCAGCTTATCCGGGGGAGTACCCTACGAGCAGTACTTC | CASSLSGGVPYEQYF
TRBJ1-1 | . | TRBV10-3 | . | TGTGCCATCAGGTTTTCACAGGGTACGGACACTGAAGCTTTCTTT | CAIRFSQGTDTEAFF
TRBJ2-2 | TRBD2 | TRBV6-6 | once | TGTGCCTCAGAGACTAGCGGCTACACCGGGGAGCTGTTTTTT | CASETSGYTGELFF
TRBJ2-7 | TRBD1 | TRBV9 | few | TGTGCCAGCAGCCCCAGGTGGGGGACAGGGCCCTACGAGCAGTACTTC | CASSPRWGTGPYEQYF
TRBJ2-1 | . | TRBV7-6 | . | TGTGCCAGCAGCTTAGGGGCTAGCGTAACTCAGGAGCAGTTCTTC | CASSLGASVTQEQFF
TRBJ2-7 | . | TRBV7-6 | . | TGTGCCAGCAGCGATGGGCCCTACGAGCAGTACTTC | CASSDGPYEQYF
TRBJ1-2 | . | TRBV5-8 | . | TGTGCCAGCAGCACCGGAGGCCCGAAGCGTGGCTACACCTTC | CASSTGGPKRGYTF
TRBJ2-5 | . | TRBV11-2 | . | TGTGCCAGCAGCTTAGGGGCAGAGACCCAGTACTTC | CASSLGAETQYF
TRBJ2-1 | TRBD2 | TRBV6-4 | . | TGTGCCAGCAGTGAAGTGGGGACTAGCGGGAGTAATGAGCAGTTCTTC | CASSEVGTSGSNEQFF
TRBJ2-3 | TRBD2 | TRBV27 | . | TGTGCCAGCTATTTCAGACTAGCGGGAGTTGGTACGCAGTATTTT | CASYFRLAGVGTQYF
TRBJ1-2 | TRBD1 | TRBV27 | once | TGTGCCAGCAGTTTCGGGACAGCTTATGGCTACACCTTC | CASSFGTAYGYTF